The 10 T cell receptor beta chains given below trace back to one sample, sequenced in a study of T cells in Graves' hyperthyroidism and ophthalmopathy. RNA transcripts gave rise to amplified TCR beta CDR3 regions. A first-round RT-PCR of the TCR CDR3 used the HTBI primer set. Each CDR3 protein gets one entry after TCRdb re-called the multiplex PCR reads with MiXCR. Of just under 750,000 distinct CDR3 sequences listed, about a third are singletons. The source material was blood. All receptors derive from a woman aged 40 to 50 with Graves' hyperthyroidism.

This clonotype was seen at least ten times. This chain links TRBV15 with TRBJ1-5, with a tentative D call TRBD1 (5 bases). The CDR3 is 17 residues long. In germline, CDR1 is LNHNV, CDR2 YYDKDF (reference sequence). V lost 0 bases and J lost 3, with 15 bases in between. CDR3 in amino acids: CATSRDWRTQVNQPQHF. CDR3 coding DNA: TGTGCCACCAGCAGAGATTGGAGAACACAGGTCAATCAGCCCCAGCATTTT.

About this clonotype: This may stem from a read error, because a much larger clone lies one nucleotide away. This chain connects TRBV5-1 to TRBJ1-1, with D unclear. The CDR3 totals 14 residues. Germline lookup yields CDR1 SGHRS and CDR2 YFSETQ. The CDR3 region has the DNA TGCGCCAGCAGTGATGACCCCATGAACACTGAACCTTTCTTT. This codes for CASSDDPMNTEPFF.

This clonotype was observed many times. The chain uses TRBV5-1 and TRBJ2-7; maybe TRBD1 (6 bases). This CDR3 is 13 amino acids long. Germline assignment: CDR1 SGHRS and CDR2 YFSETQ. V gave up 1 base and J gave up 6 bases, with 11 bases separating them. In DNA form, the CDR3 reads TGCGCCAGCAGCTTGAGACAGGCAGGCGAGCAGTACTTC. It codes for CASSLRQAGEQYF.

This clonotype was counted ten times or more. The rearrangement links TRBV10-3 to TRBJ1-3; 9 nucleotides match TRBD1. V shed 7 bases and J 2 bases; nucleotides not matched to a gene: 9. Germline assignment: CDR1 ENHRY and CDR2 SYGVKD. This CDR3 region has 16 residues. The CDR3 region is CAITPGGTGTGNTIYF. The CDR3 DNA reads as TGTGCCATCACACCGGGCGGGACAGGGACTGGAAACACCATATATTTT.

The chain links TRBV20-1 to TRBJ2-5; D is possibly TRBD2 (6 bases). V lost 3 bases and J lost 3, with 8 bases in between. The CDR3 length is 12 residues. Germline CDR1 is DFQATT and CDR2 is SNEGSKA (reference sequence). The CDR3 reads CSASGGEETQYF. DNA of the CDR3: TGCAGTGCTAGTGGAGGGGAAGAGACCCAGTACTTC.

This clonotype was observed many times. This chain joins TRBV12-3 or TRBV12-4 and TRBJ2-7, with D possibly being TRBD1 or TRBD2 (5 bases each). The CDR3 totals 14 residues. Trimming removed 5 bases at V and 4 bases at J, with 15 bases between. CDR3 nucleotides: TGTGCCAGCAGTCTCGGGACCCAAACATACGAGCAGTACTTC. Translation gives CASSLGTQTYEQYF.

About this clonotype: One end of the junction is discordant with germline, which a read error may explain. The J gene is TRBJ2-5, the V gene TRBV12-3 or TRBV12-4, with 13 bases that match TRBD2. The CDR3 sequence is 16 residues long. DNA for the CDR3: TGTGCCAGCAGTAGCGACGGACTAGCGGGGGAAGAGGCCCAGTACTTC. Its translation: CASSSDGLAGEEAQYF.

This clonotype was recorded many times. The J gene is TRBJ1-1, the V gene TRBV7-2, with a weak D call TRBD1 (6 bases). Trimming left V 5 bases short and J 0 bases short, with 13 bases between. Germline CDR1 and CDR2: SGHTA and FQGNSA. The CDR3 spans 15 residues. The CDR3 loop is CASSQGGTMNTEAFF. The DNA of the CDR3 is TGTGCCAGCAGCCAAGGAGGGACAATGAACACTGAAGCTTTCTTT.

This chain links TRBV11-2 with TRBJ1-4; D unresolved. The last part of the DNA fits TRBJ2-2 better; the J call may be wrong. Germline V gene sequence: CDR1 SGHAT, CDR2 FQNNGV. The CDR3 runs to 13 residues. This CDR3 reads CASSLVLSGELFF. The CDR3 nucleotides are TGTGCCAGCAGCTTAGTTCTCTCTGGGGAGCTGTTTTTT.

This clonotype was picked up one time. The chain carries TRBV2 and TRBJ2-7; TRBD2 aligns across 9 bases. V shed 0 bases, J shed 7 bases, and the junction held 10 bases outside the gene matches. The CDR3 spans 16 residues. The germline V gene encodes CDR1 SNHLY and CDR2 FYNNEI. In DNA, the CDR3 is TGTGCCAGCAGTGAAGCAGCGCTAGCGGGGAACAATGAGCAGTACTTC. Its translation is CASSEAALAGNNEQYF.